A selection of T cell receptor beta chains follows, all from one sample in a study of blood T cell repertoires in COVID-19. Clones were sequenced by immunoSEQ multiplex PCR, and TCRdb holds only the in-frame ones, with some missing. Of about 150,000 clones listed, more than 75% are singletons. Sequencing input: PBMCs or T cells enriched from blood (not recorded which). The receptors derive from a woman aged 25 to 39 with acute COVID-19. CDR3s include the opening cysteine and the closing phenylalanine or tryptophan. A D gene is named only where the DNA matches it firmly. Some rows mark clone size as missing; the rest say once, few, many or name a class of expanded clone.

-	TRBV9	TRBJ2-1	TRBD2	TGTGCCAGCAGCGTGTCTAGCGGGAGTCACCGTGAGCAGTTCTTC	CASSVSSGSHREQFF
-	TRBV2	TRBJ1-1	-	TGTGCCAGCAGCGGAACTATGGGGAACACTGAAGCTTTCTTT	CASSGTMGNTEAFF
-	TRBV4-1	TRBJ2-1	TRBD2	TGCGCCAGCAGCCAACCGGGACTAGCGGGCAATGAGCAGTTCTTC	CASSQPGLAGNEQFF
-	TRBV6-2/TRBV6-3	TRBJ1-2	-	TGTGCCAGCAGTTACGACGGGGAACCCTATGGCTACACCTTC	CASSYDGEPYGYTF
-	TRBV30	TRBJ1-1	-	TGTGCCTGGAGTTCCCGAGGGGAAGCTTTCTTT	CAWSSRGEAFF
-	TRBV30	TRBJ1-2	-	TGTGCCTGGACACGTGACTCCCACTACTATGGCTACACCTTC	CAWTRDSHYYGYTF
-	TRBV10-2	TRBJ2-5	-	TGCGCCAGCAGACAGGACAGACACGAGACCCAGTACTTC	CASRQDRHETQYF
-	TRBV11-2	TRBJ2-7	-	TGTGCCAGCAGCTTAGTGGCAGGGAACGGCGAGCAGTACTTC	CASSLVAGNGEQYF
-	TRBV9	TRBJ2-7	-	TGTGCCAGCAGCGGGAGCCAGTCTTTCAACGAGCAGTACTTC	CASSGSQSFNEQYF
-	TRBV19	TRBJ2-3	TRBD1	TGTGCCAGTAGTATCAGGGGGCAGGATACGCAGTATTTT	CASSIRGQDTQYF
-	TRBV28	TRBJ2-1	TRBD2	TGTGCCAGCAGTTTATGGTTGGCGGGAGGGATCAACAATGAGCAGTTCTTC	CASSLWLAGGINNEQFF
once	TRBV27	TRBJ1-2	-	TGTGCCAGCAGTTTGGGCGGGTTTCCCTATGGCTACACCTTC	CASSLGGFPYGYTF
-	TRBV9	TRBJ2-3	-	TGTGCCAGCAGCGTAGCGGGGATTGCAGATACGCAGTATTTT	CASSVAGIADTQYF
-	TRBV9	TRBJ2-2	-	TGTGCCAGCAGCGTAGCTGGGACTTTGACCGGGGAGCTGTTTTTT	CASSVAGTLTGELFF
-	TRBV9	TRBJ1-3	-	TGTGCCAGCAGCTACCAGGGTGGCTCTGGAAACACCATATATTTT	CASSYQGGSGNTIYF
-	TRBV12-3/TRBV12-4	TRBJ2-7	TRBD1	TGTGCCAGCAGTTCGGGACAGTCCTACGAGCAGTACTTC	CASSSGQSYEQYF
few	TRBV28	TRBJ2-7	TRBD1	TGTGCCAGCAGTTTAGACAGGGGGGGGGACGAGCAGTACTTC	CASSLDRGGDEQYF
-	TRBV28	TRBJ1-2	TRBD1	TGTGCCAGCAGTCCGGAGGGGGCGAGGGGCTACACCTTC	CASSPEGARGYTF
-	TRBV19	TRBJ1-4	-	TGTGCCAGTAAAAGCGGTGGGGGGACGCAAAATGAAAAACTGTTTTTT	CASKSGGGTQNEKLFF
once	TRBV29-1	TRBJ1-1	-	TGCAGCGCAGCCCTAGACAGTTACACTGAAGCTTTCTTT	CSAALDSYTEAFF
-	TRBV6-5	TRBJ1-2	-	TGTGCCAGCAGTTACACCGGGACATATGGCTACACCTTC	CASSYTGTYGYTF
many	TRBV7-9	TRBJ1-3	TRBD1	TGTGCCAGCAGCTTAGAAGACAGGGGAGGAAACACCATATATTTT	CASSLEDRGGNTIYF
-	TRBV12-3/TRBV12-4	TRBJ1-2	-	TGTGCCAGCAGTACAGGAGCGGGGGGGTACTACACCTTC	CASSTGAGGYYTF
-	TRBV7-3	TRBJ1-2	-	TGTGCCAGCAGCTCAGGACAGCTGCCTGCGTTC	CASSSGQLPAF
-	TRBV28	TRBJ2-7	TRBD1	TGTGCCAGCAGTCCTCGGACAGGGGGCTCCTACGAGCAGTACTTC	CASSPRTGGSYEQYF
-	TRBV11-3	TRBJ1-3	-	TGTGCCAGCAGCCCCCAACGGTCCTCTGGAAACACCATATATTTT	CASSPQRSSGNTIYF
once	TRBV27	TRBJ2-6	-	TGTGCCAGCAGCACTGGCCGAGGGCCGTTCTCTGGGGCCAACGTCCTGACTTTC	CASSTGRGPFSGANVLTF
-	TRBV9	TRBJ1-2	-	TGTGCCAGCAGCCCCGCACGAGCTAACTATGGCTACACCTTC	CASSPARANYGYTF
-	TRBV5-6	TRBJ1-3	-	TGTGCCAGCAGCTTGGGTCGGGAGTCTGGAAACACCATATATTTT	CASSLGRESGNTIYF
-	TRBV19	TRBJ2-7	TRBD1	TGTGCCAGTAGTACAACAGGGGGTGGCTACGAGCAGTACTTC	CASSTTGGGYEQYF
once	TRBV7-2	TRBJ1-6	-	TGTGCCAGCAGCTTCCAAATTTCACCCCTCCACTTT	CASSFQISPLHF
-	TRBV6-2/TRBV6-3	TRBJ2-1	-	TGTGCCAGCAGTCAAGGACAGCCTTACAATGAGCAGTTCTTC	CASSQGQPYNEQFF
-	TRBV19	TRBJ2-2	-	TGTGCCAGTAGTATAGACTCCACAACCGGGGAGCTGTTTTTT	CASSIDSTTGELFF
-	TRBV27	TRBJ2-7	-	TGTGCCAGCAGTTTAGGGGCAGGTCAACCCGTGGAGCCGTACTTC	CASSLGAGQPVEPYF
-	TRBV5-4	TRBJ1-6	TRBD1	TGTGCCAGCAGCGGAACCGGGACAGGGGTTTCACCCCTCCACTTT	CASSGTGTGVSPLHF
-	TRBV6-5	TRBJ2-7	-	TGTGCCAGCAGTTACTCGACACAGGGCTACGAGCAGTACTTC	CASSYSTQGYEQYF
-	TRBV7-6	TRBJ2-1	TRBD2	TGTGCCAGCAGCTTAGTAGCGGGAGGTTACAATGAGCAGTTCTTC	CASSLVAGGYNEQFF
-	TRBV28	TRBJ1-1	-	TGTGCCAGCAGCCCTCCCCTCGTGGCCTCTGAAGCTTTCTTT	CASSPPLVASEAFF
once	TRBV5-1	TRBJ2-7	-	TGCGCCAGCAGCTGGAGTGGAGGTACCTACGAGCAGTACTTC	CASSWSGGTYEQYF
-	TRBV30	TRBJ2-7	-	TGTGCCTGGTCCCGGGGGGCCGGCGAGCAGTACTTC	CAWSRGAGEQYF
once	TRBV18	TRBJ2-7	TRBD1	TGTGCCAGCTCCCCTACAGGGGAATCGCTCTACGAGCAGTACTTC	CASSPTGESLYEQYF
-	TRBV27	TRBJ2-7	TRBD1	TGTGCCAGCAGTTTATCATCACAGGGGGGCGAGCAGTACTTC	CASSLSSQGGEQYF
-	TRBV15	TRBJ1-2	-	TGTGCCACCAGCAGAGGGTCACCGAGAACGACTAACTATGGCTACACCTTC	CATSRGSPRTTNYGYTF
once	TRBV9	TRBJ1-1	TRBD1	TGTGCCAGCAGCGCTAAAACAGGGGCCGTCACTGAAGCTTTCTTT	CASSAKTGAVTEAFF
-	TRBV9	TRBJ2-3	-	TGTGCCAGCAGCCCCCGCCGGGCAGATACGCAGTATTTT	CASSPRRADTQYF
-	TRBV5-4	TRBJ1-6	-	TGTGCCAGCAGCTCACGACAGATTAATTCACCCCTCCACTTT	CASSSRQINSPLHF
-	TRBV28	TRBJ2-1	TRBD2	TGTGCCAGCAGTTTCGGAGTAGCGGGCCACAATGAGCAGTTCTTC	CASSFGVAGHNEQFF
-	TRBV20-1	TRBJ2-2	-	TGCAGTGCTAGTCTCCTAGGGGCTTGGGACACCGGGGAGCTGTTTTTT	CSASLLGAWDTGELFF
-	TRBV27	TRBJ1-2	-	TGTGCCAGCGGGACAAACATCTATGGCTACACCTTC	CASGTNIYGYTF